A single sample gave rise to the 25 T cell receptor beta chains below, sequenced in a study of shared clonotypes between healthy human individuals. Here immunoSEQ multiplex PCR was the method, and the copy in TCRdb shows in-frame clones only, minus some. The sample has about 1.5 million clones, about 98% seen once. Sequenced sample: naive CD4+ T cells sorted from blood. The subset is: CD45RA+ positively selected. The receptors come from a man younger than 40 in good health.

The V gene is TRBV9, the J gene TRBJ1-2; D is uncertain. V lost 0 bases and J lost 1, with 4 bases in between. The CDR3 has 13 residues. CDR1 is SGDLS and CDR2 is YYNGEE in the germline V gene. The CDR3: CASSVEVNYGYTF. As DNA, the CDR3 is TGTGCCAGCAGCGTAGAGGTTAACTATGGCTACACCTTC.

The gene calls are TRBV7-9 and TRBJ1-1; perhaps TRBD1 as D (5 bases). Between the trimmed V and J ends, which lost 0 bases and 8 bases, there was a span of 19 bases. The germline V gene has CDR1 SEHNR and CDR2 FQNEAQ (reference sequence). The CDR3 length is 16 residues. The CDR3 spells CASSLAGVGRSGEAFF. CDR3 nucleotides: TGTGCCAGCAGCTTAGCGGGGGTCGGGAGGTCCGGAGAAGCTTTCTTT.

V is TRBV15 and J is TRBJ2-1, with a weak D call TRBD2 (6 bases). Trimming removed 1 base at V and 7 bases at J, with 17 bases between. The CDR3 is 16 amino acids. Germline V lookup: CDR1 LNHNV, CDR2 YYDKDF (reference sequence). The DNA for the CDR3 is TGTGCCACCAGCAGAGCACCGGGAGTGGGGAGGAATGAGCAGTTCTTC. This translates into CATSRAPGVGRNEQFF.

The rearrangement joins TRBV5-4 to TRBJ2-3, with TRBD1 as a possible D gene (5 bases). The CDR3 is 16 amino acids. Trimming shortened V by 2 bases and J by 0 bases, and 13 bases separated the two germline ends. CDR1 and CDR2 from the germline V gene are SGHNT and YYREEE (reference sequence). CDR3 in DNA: TGTGCCAGCAGCTTCCAAGTAGGGGTTAGCACAGATACGCAGTATTTT. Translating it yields CASSFQVGVSTDTQYF.

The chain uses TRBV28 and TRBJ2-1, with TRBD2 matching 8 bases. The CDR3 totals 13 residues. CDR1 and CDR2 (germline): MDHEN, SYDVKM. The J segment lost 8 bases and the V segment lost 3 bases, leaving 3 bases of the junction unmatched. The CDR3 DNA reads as TGTGCCAGCAGTTTGACTAGCGACCATGAGCAGTTCTTC. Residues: CASSLTSDHEQFF.

The CDR3 coding sequence is TGTGCCAGTAGTATATTCCGGGAGGGCACAGATACGCAGTATTTT. It yields the protein CASSIFREGTDTQYF. V and J are TRBV19 and TRBJ2-3, with 7 bases matching TRBD2. This CDR3 has 15 residues. Germline-derived CDR1 and CDR2 are LNHDA and SQIVND (reference sequence). V gave up 2 bases and J gave up 1 base; unmatched junction bases: 3.

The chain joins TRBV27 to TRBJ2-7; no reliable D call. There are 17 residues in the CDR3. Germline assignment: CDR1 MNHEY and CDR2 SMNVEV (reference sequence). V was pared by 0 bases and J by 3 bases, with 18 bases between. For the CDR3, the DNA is TGTGCCAGCAGTTTATCGACGGTGAGATTAGAACGCTACGAGCAGTACTTC. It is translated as CASSLSTVRLERYEQYF.

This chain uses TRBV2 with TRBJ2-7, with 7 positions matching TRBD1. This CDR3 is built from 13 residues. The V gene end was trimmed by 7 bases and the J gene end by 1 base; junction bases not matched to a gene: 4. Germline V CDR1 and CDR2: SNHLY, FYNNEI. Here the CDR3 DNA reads TGTGCCAGCACCAGGACAGGATCCTACGAGCAGTACTTC. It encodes CASTRTGSYEQYF.

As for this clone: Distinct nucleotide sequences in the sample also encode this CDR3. This CDR3 is CASSVATGGYGYTF. The CDR3 bases are TGTGCCAGCAGCGTAGCAACTGGTGGCTATGGCTACACCTTC. The chain carries TRBV9 and TRBJ1-2; D not resolved. This CDR3 is 14 amino acids long. Between the trimmed V and J ends, which lost 0 bases and 4 bases, there was a span of 10 bases. CDR1 and CDR2 from the germline V gene are SGDLS and YYNGEE.

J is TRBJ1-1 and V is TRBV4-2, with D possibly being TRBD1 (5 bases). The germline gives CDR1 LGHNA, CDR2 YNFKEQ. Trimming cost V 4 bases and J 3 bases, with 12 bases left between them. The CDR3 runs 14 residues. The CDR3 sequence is CASSLDSRDTEAFF. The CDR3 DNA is TGTGCCAGCAGCCTTGACAGTCGGGACACTGAAGCTTTCTTT.

CDR3 DNA: TGCGCCAGCAGCTTGGCCACAGAGACCCAGTACTTC. Translation: CASSLATETQYF. The gene calls are TRBV5-1 and TRBJ2-5; D call uncertain. Per the germline V gene, CDR1 is SGHRS and CDR2 is YFSETQ. There are 12 residues in the CDR3. V was trimmed by 0 bases and J by 4 bases, leaving 4 bases between them.

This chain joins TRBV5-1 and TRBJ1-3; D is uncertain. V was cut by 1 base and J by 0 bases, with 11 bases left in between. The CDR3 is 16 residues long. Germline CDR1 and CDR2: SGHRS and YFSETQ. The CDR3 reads CASSLRQASSGNTIYF. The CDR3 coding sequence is TGCGCCAGCAGCTTGCGGCAGGCCTCCTCTGGAAACACCATATATTTT. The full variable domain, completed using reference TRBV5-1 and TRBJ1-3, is KAGVTQTPRYLIKTRGQQVTLSCSPISGHRSVSWYQQTPGQGLQFLFEYFSETQRNKGNFPGRFSGRQFSNSRSEMNVSTLELGDSALYLCASSLRQASSGNTIYFGEGSWLTVV.

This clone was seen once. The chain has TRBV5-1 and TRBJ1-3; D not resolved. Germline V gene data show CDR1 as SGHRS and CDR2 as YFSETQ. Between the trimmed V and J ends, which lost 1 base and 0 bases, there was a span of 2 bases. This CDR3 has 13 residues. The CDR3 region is CASSLLSGNTIYF. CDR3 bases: TGCGCCAGCAGCTTGCTCTCTGGAAACACCATATATTTT.

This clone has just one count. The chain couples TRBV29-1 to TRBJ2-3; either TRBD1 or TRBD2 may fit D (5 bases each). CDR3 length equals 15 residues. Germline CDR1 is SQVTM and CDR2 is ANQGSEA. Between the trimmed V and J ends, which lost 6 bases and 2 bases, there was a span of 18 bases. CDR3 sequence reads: CSVVGVKGPTDTQYF. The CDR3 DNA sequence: TGCAGCGTCGTGGGGGTTAAAGGACCCACAGATACGCAGTATTTT.

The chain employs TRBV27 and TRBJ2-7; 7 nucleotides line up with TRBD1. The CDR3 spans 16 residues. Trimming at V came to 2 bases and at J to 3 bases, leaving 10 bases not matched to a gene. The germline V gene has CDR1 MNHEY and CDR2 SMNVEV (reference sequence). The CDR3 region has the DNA TGTGCCAGCAGTTTAAAATGGACAGGAGAGTTCTACGAGCAGTACTTC. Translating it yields CASSLKWTGEFYEQYF.

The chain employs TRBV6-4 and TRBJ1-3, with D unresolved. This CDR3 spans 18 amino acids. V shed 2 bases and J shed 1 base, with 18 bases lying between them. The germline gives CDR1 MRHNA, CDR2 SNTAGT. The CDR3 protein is CASSDLPRVSSSGNTIYF. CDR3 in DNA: TGTGCCAGCAGTGACCTCCCACGGGTCTCCTCTTCTGGAAACACCATATATTTT.

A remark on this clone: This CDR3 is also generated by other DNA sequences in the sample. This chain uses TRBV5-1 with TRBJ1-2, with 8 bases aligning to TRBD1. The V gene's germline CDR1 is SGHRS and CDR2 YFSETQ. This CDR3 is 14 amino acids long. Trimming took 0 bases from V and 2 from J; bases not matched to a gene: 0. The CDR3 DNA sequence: TGCGCCAGCAGCTTGGACAGGGGGAACTATGGCTACACCTTC. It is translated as CASSLDRGNYGYTF. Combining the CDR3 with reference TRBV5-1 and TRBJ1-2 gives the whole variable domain KAGVTQTPRYLIKTRGQQVTLSCSPISGHRSVSWYQQTPGQGLQFLFEYFSETQRNKGNFPGRFSGRQFSNSRSEMNVSTLELGDSALYLCASSLDRGNYGYTFGSGTRLTVV.

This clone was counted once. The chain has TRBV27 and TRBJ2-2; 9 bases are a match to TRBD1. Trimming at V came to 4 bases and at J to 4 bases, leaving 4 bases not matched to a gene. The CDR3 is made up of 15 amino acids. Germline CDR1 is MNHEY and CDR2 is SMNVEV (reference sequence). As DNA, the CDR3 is TGTGCCAGCAGTTACAGGGGGCAAGGCACCGGGGAGCTGTTTTTT. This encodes CASSYRGQGTGELFF.

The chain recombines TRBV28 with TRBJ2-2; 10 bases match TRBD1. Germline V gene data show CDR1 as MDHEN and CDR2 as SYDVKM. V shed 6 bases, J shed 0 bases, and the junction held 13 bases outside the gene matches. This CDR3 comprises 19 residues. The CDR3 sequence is CASSQGQGLRDSNTGELFF. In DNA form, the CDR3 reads TGTGCCAGCAGCCAGGGACAGGGGTTGAGAGACTCGAACACCGGGGAGCTGTTTTTT.

The CDR3 spells CASSFLAGGGTGELFF. The CDR3 DNA sequence: TGTGCCAGTAGTTTTTTAGCGGGAGGAGGGACCGGGGAGCTGTTTTTT. The chain recombines TRBV19 with TRBJ2-2; 10 positions match TRBD2. The V gene end was trimmed by 5 bases and the J gene end by 5 bases; junction bases not matched to a gene: 8. CDR1 and CDR2 (germline): LNHDA, SQIVND (reference sequence). This CDR3 is built from 16 residues.

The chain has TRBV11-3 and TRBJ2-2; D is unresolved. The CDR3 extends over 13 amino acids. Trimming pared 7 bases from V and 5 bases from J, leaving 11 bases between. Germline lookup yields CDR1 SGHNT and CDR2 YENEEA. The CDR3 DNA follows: TGTGCCAGCACTATGGACGGGACCGGGGAGCTGTTTTTT. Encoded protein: CASTMDGTGELFF.

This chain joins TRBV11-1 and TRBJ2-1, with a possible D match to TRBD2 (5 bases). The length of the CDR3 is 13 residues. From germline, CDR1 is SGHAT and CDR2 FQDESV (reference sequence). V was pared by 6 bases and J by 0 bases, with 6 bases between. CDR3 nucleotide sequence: TGTGCCAGCAGAGCGGACTCCTACAATGAGCAGTTCTTC. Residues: CASRADSYNEQFF.

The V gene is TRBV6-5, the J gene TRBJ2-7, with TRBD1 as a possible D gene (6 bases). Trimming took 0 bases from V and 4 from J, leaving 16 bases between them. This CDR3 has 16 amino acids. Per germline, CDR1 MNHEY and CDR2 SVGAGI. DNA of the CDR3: TGTGCCAGCAGTTACTCCACGATGGGGGCACCTTACGAGCAGTACTTC. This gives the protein CASSYSTMGAPYEQYF.

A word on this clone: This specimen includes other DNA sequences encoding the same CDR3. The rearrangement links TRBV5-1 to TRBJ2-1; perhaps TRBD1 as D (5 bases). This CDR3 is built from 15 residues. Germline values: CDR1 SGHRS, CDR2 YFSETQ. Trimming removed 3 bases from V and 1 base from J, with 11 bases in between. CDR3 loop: CASSSSTVSYNEQFF. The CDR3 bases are TGCGCCAGCAGCTCATCGACAGTGTCCTACAATGAGCAGTTCTTC.

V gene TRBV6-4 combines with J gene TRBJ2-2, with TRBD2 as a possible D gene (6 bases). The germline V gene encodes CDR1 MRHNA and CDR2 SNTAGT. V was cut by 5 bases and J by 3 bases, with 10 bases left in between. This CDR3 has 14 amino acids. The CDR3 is CASSRDSYTGELFF. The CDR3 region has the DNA TGTGCCAGCAGTCGGGACTCTTACACCGGGGAGCTGTTTTTT.